This TCR beta chain was captured in a study of T-cell reconstitution after alpha-beta-depleted transplantation in children (dated by TCRdb to 2016 to 2018). In terms of the full investigation: The study quantitatively tracked T-cell immune reconstitution after TCRalphabeta/CD19-depleted allogeneic hematopoietic cell transplantation in children using TCR repertoire profiling.

On this clonotype: Its antigen specificity is not known. Per-base qualities were not stored, and no clone one base away is much larger.

Library creation used PCR. TCRdb records Illumina HiSeq 2500 as the sequencer. TCR libraries were prepared with molecular barcoding, using unique molecular identifiers to normalize TCRbeta repertoire quantification. TCRdb redid the processing of the public reads, applying fastp at Q25 and MiXCR, and retained in-frame beta chains. Entries are consolidated by CDR3 protein sequence, retaining the most common genes and DNA. Here the sample has nearly 550,000 distinct CDR3 sequences; around 18% occur a single time. The top ten hold 3.3% of the sample. The CDR3 goes from the cysteine to the phenylalanine over 16 residues. CDR3 DNA is the only sequence kept; it has 48 bases, read in frame from the first base. V is pruned by 3 bases and J by 6 bases, leaving 7 bases of the junction without a gene match.

This receptor was identified in a human donor who donated a stem cell graft to a child with acute lymphoblastic leukemia. The V and J genes are TRBV12-3 or TRBV12-4 and TRBJ2-7; 14 bases in the junction line up with TRBD2. The input for sequencing was PBMCs from the stem cell graft donor, taken from the stem cell graft. The nucleotide sequence is given as TGTGCCAGCAGTTTTGCCGGGACTAGCGGGAGTCCCGAGCAGTACTTC. Translated, this is CASSFAGTSGSPEQYF.